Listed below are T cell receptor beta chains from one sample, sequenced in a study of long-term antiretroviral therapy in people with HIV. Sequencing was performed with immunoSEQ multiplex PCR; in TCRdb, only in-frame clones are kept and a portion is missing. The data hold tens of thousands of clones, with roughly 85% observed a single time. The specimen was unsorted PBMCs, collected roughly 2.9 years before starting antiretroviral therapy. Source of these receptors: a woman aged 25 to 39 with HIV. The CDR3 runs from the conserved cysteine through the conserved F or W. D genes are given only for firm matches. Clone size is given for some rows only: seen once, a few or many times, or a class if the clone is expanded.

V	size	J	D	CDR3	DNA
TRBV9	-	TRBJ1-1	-	CASSETGYTEAFF	TGTGCCAGCAGCGAGACAGGTTATACTGAAGCTTTCTTT
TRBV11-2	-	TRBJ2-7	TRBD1	CASSPRDRRDAQYF	TGTGCCAGCAGCCCCAGGGACAGGCGCGATGCGCAGTACTTC
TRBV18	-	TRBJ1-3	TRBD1	CASSPRTGGNGNTIYF	TGTGCCAGCTCACCACGGACAGGGGGCAATGGAAACACCATATATTTT
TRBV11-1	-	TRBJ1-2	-	CASSPISDSVYGYTF	TGTGCCAGCAGCCCCATATCCGACAGTGTCTATGGCTACACCTTC
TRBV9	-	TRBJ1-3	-	CASSVVSDSGNTIYF	TGTGCCAGCAGCGTAGTTTCAGACTCTGGAAACACCATATATTTT
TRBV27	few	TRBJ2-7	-	CASGSGAPTTYEQYF	TGTGCCAGCGGGTCAGGGGCACCTACAACCTACGAGCAGTACTTC
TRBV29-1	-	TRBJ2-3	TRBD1	CSVRTGATDTQYF	TGCAGCGTCCGGACAGGGGCCACAGATACGCAGTATTTT
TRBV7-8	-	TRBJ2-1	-	CASTIKGQNGYNEQFF	TGTGCCAGCACCATAAAAGGACAAAACGGCTACAATGAGCAGTTCTTC
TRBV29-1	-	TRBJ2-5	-	CSVESGQETQYF	TGCAGCGTTGAATCAGGACAAGAGACCCAGTACTTC
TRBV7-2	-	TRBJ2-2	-	CASSLLIGNTGELFF	TGTGCCAGCAGCTTATTAATAGGGAACACCGGGGAGCTGTTTTTT
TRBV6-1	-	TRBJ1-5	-	CASSEKTPFSNQPQHF	TGTGCCAGCAGTGAAAAGACACCATTTAGCAATCAGCCCCAGCATTTT
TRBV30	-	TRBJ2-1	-	CAWELLGQPGGEQFF	TGTGCCTGGGAACTTCTAGGGCAACCCGGCGGTGAGCAGTTCTTC
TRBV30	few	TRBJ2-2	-	CAWSVGGARRELFF	TGTGCCTGGAGTGTTGGGGGGGCACGGAGGGAGCTGTTTTTT
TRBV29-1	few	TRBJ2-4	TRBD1	CSVERDRANIQYF	TGCAGCGTTGAACGGGACAGGGCCAACATTCAGTACTTC
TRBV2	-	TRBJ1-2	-	CASSEWQTHNYGYTF	TGTGCCAGCAGTGAGTGGCAGACTCATAACTATGGCTACACCTTC
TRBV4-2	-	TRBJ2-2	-	CASSQVADTGELFF	TGTGCCAGCAGCCAAGTGGCGGACACCGGGGAGCTGTTTTTT
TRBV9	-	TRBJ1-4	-	CASSAGQTNEKLFF	TGTGCCAGCAGCGCCGGGCAAACTAATGAAAAACTGTTTTTT
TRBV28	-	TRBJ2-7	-	CASSFRTGEQYF	TGTGCCAGCAGTTTTAGAACCGGCGAGCAGTACTTC
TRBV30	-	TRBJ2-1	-	CAWSGYMNEQFF	TGTGCCTGGAGTGGGTATATGAATGAGCAGTTCTTC
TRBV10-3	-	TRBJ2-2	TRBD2	CAIKGGLTGELFF	TGTGCCATCAAGGGAGGGCTCACCGGGGAGCTGTTTTTT
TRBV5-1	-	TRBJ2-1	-	CASRTSGGSYNEQFF	TGCGCCAGCAGAACTTCGGGGGGCAGCTACAATGAGCAGTTCTTC
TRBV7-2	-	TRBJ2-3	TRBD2	CASSTWTSGGLDTQYF	TGTGCCAGCAGCACCTGGACTAGCGGGGGACTAGATACGCAGTATTTT
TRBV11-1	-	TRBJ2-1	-	CASSLGGLTSSYNEQFF	TGTGCCAGCAGCTTAGGGGGACTGACGAGCTCCTACAATGAGCAGTTCTTC
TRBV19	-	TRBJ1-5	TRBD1	CASRRQGQERNQPQHF	TGTGCCAGTAGGAGACAGGGACAGGAACGCAATCAGCCCCAGCATTTT
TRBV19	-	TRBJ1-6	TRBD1	CASSTRTGRDSPLHF	TGTGCCAGTAGTACTCGGACAGGGAGGGATTCACCCCTCCACTTT
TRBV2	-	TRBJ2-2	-	CASSVLAPGELFF	TGTGCCAGCAGTGTCCTAGCTCCCGGGGAGCTGTTTTTT
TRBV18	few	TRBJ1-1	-	CASSPNPQVEMAFF	TGTGCCAGCTCTCCGAACCCGCAGGTCGAGATGGCTTTCTTT
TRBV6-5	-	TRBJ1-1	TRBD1	CASSIAGGVAEAFF	TGTGCCAGCAGTATCGCAGGGGGCGTAGCTGAAGCTTTCTTT
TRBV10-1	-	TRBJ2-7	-	CASGTQSYEQYF	TGCGCCAGCGGAACACAGAGCTACGAGCAGTACTTC
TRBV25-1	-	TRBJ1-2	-	CASSLTGSGYTF	TGTGCCAGCAGTTTGACAGGATCTGGCTACACCTTC
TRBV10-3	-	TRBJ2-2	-	CAIMVLNTGELFF	TGTGCCATCATGGTTCTGAACACCGGGGAGCTGTTTTTT
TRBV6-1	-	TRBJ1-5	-	CASSSMGANQPQHF	TGTGCCAGCAGTTCCATGGGGGCCAATCAGCCCCAGCATTTT
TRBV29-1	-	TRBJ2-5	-	CSVSFLGAASETQYF	TGCAGCGTTTCGTTTTTGGGGGCGGCTTCCGAGACCCAGTACTTC
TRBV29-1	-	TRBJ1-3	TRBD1	CSVDRGGSGNTIYF	TGCAGCGTCGACAGGGGAGGTTCTGGAAACACCATATATTTT
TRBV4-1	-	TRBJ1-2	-	CASSQGIPPRYTF	TGCGCCAGCAGCCAAGGTATACCTCCCCGCTACACCTTC
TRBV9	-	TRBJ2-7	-	CASSSEQYF	TGTGCCAGCAGCTCCGAGCAGTACTTC
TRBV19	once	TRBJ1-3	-	CASSIYLTGSSGNTIYF	TGTGCCAGTAGTATTTATCTTACGGGCAGCTCTGGAAACACCATATATTTT
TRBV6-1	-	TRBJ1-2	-	CASTQLTNYGYTF	TGTGCCAGCACCCAGTTAACTAACTATGGCTACACCTTC
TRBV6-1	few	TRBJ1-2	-	CASSEAGDPYGYTF	TGTGCCAGCAGTGAAGCAGGGGACCCCTATGGCTACACCTTC
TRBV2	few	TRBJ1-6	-	CASTYSYNSPLHF	TGTGCCAGCACTTACTCCTATAATTCACCCCTCCACTTT
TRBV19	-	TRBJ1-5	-	CASRREDYSNQPQHF	TGTGCCAGTAGGCGGGAAGACTATAGCAATCAGCCCCAGCATTTT
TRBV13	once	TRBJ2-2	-	CASSVGRGTTGELFF	TGTGCCAGCAGCGTGGGACGGGGAACGACCGGGGAGCTGTTTTTT
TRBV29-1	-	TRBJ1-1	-	CSVEGKNTEAFF	TGCAGCGTTGAAGGCAAGAACACTGAAGCTTTCTTT
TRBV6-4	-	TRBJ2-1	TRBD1	CASSPWTGENNEQFF	TGTGCCAGCAGTCCATGGACAGGAGAAAACAATGAGCAGTTCTTC
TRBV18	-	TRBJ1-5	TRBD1	CASSLTGTQPQHF	TGTGCCAGCTCACTGACAGGGACCCAGCCCCAGCATTTT
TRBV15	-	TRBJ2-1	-	CATSRLSMPGLYYNEQFF	TGTGCCACCAGCAGGCTTAGCATGCCGGGACTTTACTACAATGAGCAGTTCTTC
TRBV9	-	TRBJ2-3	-	CASSVGGRTDTQYF	TGTGCCAGCAGCGTGGGGGGTCGCACAGATACGCAGTATTTT
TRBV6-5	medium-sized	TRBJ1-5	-	CASRTTAYSNQPQHF	TGTGCCAGCAGAACGACAGCCTATAGCAATCAGCCCCAGCATTTT
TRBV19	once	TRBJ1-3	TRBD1	CASSSPDRARNTIYF	TGTGCCAGTAGTAGTCCGGACAGGGCGAGAAACACCATATATTTT
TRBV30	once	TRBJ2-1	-	CAWSRPGTIINEQFF	TGTGCCTGGAGTCGCCCAGGGACGATAATTAATGAGCAGTTCTTC
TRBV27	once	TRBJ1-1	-	CASSPGTVEAFF	TGTGCCAGCAGTCCCGGGACGGTTGAAGCTTTCTTT
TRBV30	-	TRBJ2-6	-	CAWSPGSGANVLTF	TGTGCCTGGAGTCCAGGGTCTGGGGCCAACGTCCTGACTTTC
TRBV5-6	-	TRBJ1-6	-	CASSPGGFSYNSPLHF	TGTGCCAGCAGCCCCGGTGGGTTCTCCTATAATTCACCCCTCCACTTT
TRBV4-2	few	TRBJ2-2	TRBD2	CASSQSAGGPLTGELFF	TGTGCCAGCAGCCAGTCAGCGGGGGGGCCTCTAACCGGGGAGCTGTTTTTT
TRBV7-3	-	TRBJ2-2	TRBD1	CASSNDRGRELFF	TGTGCCAGCAGCAACGACAGGGGCCGGGAGCTGTTTTTT
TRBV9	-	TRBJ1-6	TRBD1	CASSGGGRTGVSPLHF	TGTGCCAGCAGCGGGGGAGGTAGGACAGGGGTCTCACCCCTCCACTTT